A selection of T cell receptor beta chains follows, all from one sample in a study of T-cell memory formation after mild COVID-19. One entry per CDR3 protein, called by TCRdb with MiXCR from the 5' RACE reads. The table shows approximately 290,000 distinct CDR3 sequences, with 15% to 20% occurring only once. Material for sequencing was PBMCs or a T cell subset sorted from them (not recorded which). The receptors originated from a man between 18 and 35 years old who had mild COVID-19 (a few samples of this study predate the infection). Cell type and time point are not known. Each CDR3 is given with its conserved first and last residue. Fields, in order: clone size, J gene, D gene, V gene, CDR3 DNA, CDR3 protein. D genes are given only for firm matches. Expanded clones get a size class; other rows say once, few or many, or leave the size out.

.	TRBJ2-3	TRBD2	TRBV28	TGTGCCAGCAGTTTCCTGTTACTAGCGGGGGGGAGGCAGTATTTT	CASSFLLLAGGRQYF
few	TRBJ2-3	.	TRBV9	TGTGCCAGCAGCCCCCGTAAGGCAACAGATACGCAGTATTTT	CASSPRKATDTQYF
.	TRBJ1-1	TRBD1	TRBV5-1	TGCGCCAGCAGCGTGACAGGGTTTGGGAACACTGAAGCTTTCTTT	CASSVTGFGNTEAFF
.	TRBJ1-2	TRBD1	TRBV4-3	TGCGCCAGCAGCCAAGGGTGGACAGGGATGGGCTACACCTTC	CASSQGWTGMGYTF
.	TRBJ2-2	.	TRBV20-1	TGCAGTGCTAGAGGACCAAAGTTCGCGAACACCGGGGAGCTGTTTTTT	CSARGPKFANTGELFF
.	TRBJ2-2	TRBD2	TRBV9	TGTGCCAGCAGCGTCGGACTAGAAAGGTGGTCCGGGGAGCTGTTTTTT	CASSVGLERWSGELFF
few	TRBJ2-2	.	TRBV11-2	TGTGCCAGCAGCTTAGAGGCACTGAACACCGGGGAGCTGTTTTTT	CASSLEALNTGELFF
.	TRBJ2-3	TRBD2	TRBV11-2	TGTGCCAGCAGCTTAGCCCTAGCGGTGAGCACAGATACGCAGTATTTT	CASSLALAVSTDTQYF
.	TRBJ1-1	.	TRBV4-1	TGCGCCAGCGGTTTTGGCACTGAAGCTTTCTTT	CASGFGTEAFF
few	TRBJ2-1	TRBD1	TRBV5-1	TGCGCCAGCAGCCTGGGACAGGGGGCCAATGAGCAGTTCTTC	CASSLGQGANEQFF
.	TRBJ2-3	.	TRBV12-3/TRBV12-4	TGTGCCAGCAGTTTATATCGGGGCCCAAGCACAGATACGCAGTATTTT	CASSLYRGPSTDTQYF
many	TRBJ2-1	.	TRBV6-5	TGTGCCAGCAGTTACAGGGGAAATGAGCAGTTCTTC	CASSYRGNEQFF
many	TRBJ2-1	.	TRBV12-3/TRBV12-4	TGTGCCAGCGGTAGCAATGAGCAGTTCTTC	CASGSNEQFF
few	TRBJ1-4	TRBD1	TRBV7-9	TGTGCCAGCAGCGGACAGGGAGCTAATGAAAAACTGTTTTTT	CASSGQGANEKLFF
.	TRBJ2-2	.	TRBV7-8	TGTGCCAGCAGCTTAGCGTGGCGGGGTGGGCCCGGGGAGCTGTTTTTT	CASSLAWRGGPGELFF
few	TRBJ2-1	.	TRBV7-9	TGTGCCAGCAGCCTACAGCTGGGGGCCGTTGAGCAGTTCTTC	CASSLQLGAVEQFF
.	TRBJ1-2	.	TRBV4-1	TGCGCCAGCAGGGGCGTTCCGAACTATGGCTACACCTTC	CASRGVPNYGYTF
many	TRBJ2-5	.	TRBV4-3	TGCGCCAGCAGCCAAGATTCTAGAGAGACCCAGTACTTC	CASSQDSRETQYF
many	TRBJ1-5	TRBD1	TRBV7-9	TGTGCCAGCAGCGATGGACAGGGGGACTCTATTAGCGGCAATCAGCCCCAGCATTTT	CASSDGQGDSISGNQPQHF
few	TRBJ2-3	.	TRBV4-3	TGCGCCAGCAGCCAAGATCTAGCTAGTGGCTGGGATACGCAGTATTTT	CASSQDLASGWDTQYF
once	TRBJ2-1	.	TRBV5-1	TGCGCCAGCAGCTATCTAGCGACGTCCTACAATGAGCAGTTCTTC	CASSYLATSYNEQFF
few	TRBJ1-2	.	TRBV2	TGTGCCAGCCTCCCCGGGACACGCTATGGCTACACCTTC	CASLPGTRYGYTF
.	TRBJ1-1	TRBD1	TRBV3-1	TGTGCCAGCAGCCGGACAGGGGGGACGGAAGCTTTCTTT	CASSRTGGTEAFF
.	TRBJ1-4	.	TRBV4-1	TGCGCCAGCAGCCAAAGCAGGGATTATGAAAAACTGTTTTTT	CASSQSRDYEKLFF
.	TRBJ1-4	TRBD1	TRBV20-1	TGCAGTGCTAGACCGCCAACAGGGGTTTCGAGTGAAAAACTGTTTTTT	CSARPPTGVSSEKLFF
.	TRBJ2-3	TRBD2	TRBV12-3/TRBV12-4	TGTGCCAGCAGGCCGGACGGCGTGCGGGGGGGTACGCAGTATTTT	CASRPDGVRGGTQYF
few	TRBJ1-2	TRBD1	TRBV7-2	TGTGCCAGCAGCTTAGCTGGGGACAGGGGTCGGTCCTATGGCTACACCTTC	CASSLAGDRGRSYGYTF
.	TRBJ2-1	TRBD1	TRBV7-9	TGTGCCAGCAGCTCCCAGGGACAGGAGGACTTC	CASSSQGQEDF
many	TRBJ2-2	.	TRBV5-1	TGCGCCAGCAGCTTGGAGGCCACCGGGGAGCTGTTTTTT	CASSLEATGELFF
many	TRBJ2-1	.	TRBV23-1	TGCGCCAGCAGTCAAGGGGATAGCTCCTACAATGAGCAGTTCTTC	CASSQGDSSYNEQFF
.	TRBJ2-3	.	TRBV29-1	TGCAGCGTTAGGACAACCACAGATACGCAGTATTTT	CSVRTTTDTQYF
.	TRBJ1-1	.	TRBV4-3	TGCGCCAGCAGCCAAGATTCTAAAGCTTTCTTT	CASSQDSKAFF
few	TRBJ2-3	.	TRBV5-1	TGCGCCAGCAGCTTCGGGGTGGCGGGCACAGATACGCAGTATTTT	CASSFGVAGTDTQYF
few	TRBJ2-7	TRBD2	TRBV5-1	TGCGCCAGCAGCTTGGGTATTAGCGGGGGGTGGAGCTCCTACGAGCAGTACTTC	CASSLGISGGWSSYEQYF
.	TRBJ1-2	.	TRBV3-1	TGTGCCAGCCCCAAAGAAGGGAATGGCTACACCTTC	CASPKEGNGYTF
few	TRBJ2-1	.	TRBV5-1	TGCGCCAGCAGCGACGGGGGCGTCTACAATGAGCAGTTCTTC	CASSDGGVYNEQFF
.	TRBJ2-3	TRBD1	TRBV7-2	TGTGCCAGCAGCTTTGGACAGGGGGATACGCAGTATTTT	CASSFGQGDTQYF
few	TRBJ2-7	TRBD2	TRBV7-3	TGTGCCAGCAGCGAGGCGGGGGGCTACGAGCAGTACTTC	CASSEAGGYEQYF
many	TRBJ1-1	.	TRBV12-3/TRBV12-4	TGTGCCAGCAGTGTGGGGAACACTGAAGCTTTCTTT	CASSVGNTEAFF
.	TRBJ1-5	.	TRBV7-2	TGTGCCAGCTGCGAGTTTAGCAATCAGCCCCAGCATTTT	CASCEFSNQPQHF
.	TRBJ1-1	TRBD1	TRBV3-1	TGTGCCAGCAGCCAAACGGGACAGTTCGTGAACACTGAAGCTTTCTTT	CASSQTGQFVNTEAFF
few	TRBJ1-6	.	TRBV20-1	TGCAGTGCTAGGACAGCGTTTTATAATTCACCCCTCCACTTT	CSARTAFYNSPLHF
.	TRBJ2-2	.	TRBV7-9	TGTGCCAGCAGCTTTCGGCCCCAACTTAGCCCGAACACCGGGGAGCTGTTTTTT	CASSFRPQLSPNTGELFF
.	TRBJ2-5	TRBD1	TRBV5-1	TGCGCCAGCAGCTGGGGACAGGGTCATATCCAAGAGACCCAGTACTTC	CASSWGQGHIQETQYF
.	TRBJ1-5	TRBD1	TRBV29-1	TGCAGCGTTGAAGTTACAGGGGATCAGCCCCAGCATTTT	CSVEVTGDQPQHF
few	TRBJ2-5	TRBD1	TRBV5-1	TGCGCCAGCAGCTGGGATACAGGGGACGAGACCCAGTACTTC	CASSWDTGDETQYF
few	TRBJ1-6	.	TRBV6-5	TGTGCCAGCAGCCGTTCAGCAGCCTATAATTCACCCCTCCACTTT	CASSRSAAYNSPLHF
many	TRBJ2-1	.	TRBV20-1	TGCAGTGCTAGAGATTCGGCGGGGCCCTACAATGAGCAGTTCTTC	CSARDSAGPYNEQFF
.	TRBJ2-3	TRBD1	TRBV9	TGTGCCAGCAGCGTAGATAGGGGGCGCTCCGCAGATACGCAGTATTTT	CASSVDRGRSADTQYF
.	TRBJ2-5	TRBD1	TRBV7-9	TGTGCCAGCAGCCCCCGGACAGGGGGCTTGGTGGAGACCCAGTACTTC	CASSPRTGGLVETQYF
many	TRBJ1-6	.	TRBV4-1	TGCGCCAGCAGCCCTCTCAGTGTGGGGTCCCTCCACTTT	CASSPLSVGSLHF
.	TRBJ2-3	TRBD2	TRBV29-1	TGCAGCGTTGAGGGACTAGCGGGGGGGTATACGCAGTATTTT	CSVEGLAGGYTQYF